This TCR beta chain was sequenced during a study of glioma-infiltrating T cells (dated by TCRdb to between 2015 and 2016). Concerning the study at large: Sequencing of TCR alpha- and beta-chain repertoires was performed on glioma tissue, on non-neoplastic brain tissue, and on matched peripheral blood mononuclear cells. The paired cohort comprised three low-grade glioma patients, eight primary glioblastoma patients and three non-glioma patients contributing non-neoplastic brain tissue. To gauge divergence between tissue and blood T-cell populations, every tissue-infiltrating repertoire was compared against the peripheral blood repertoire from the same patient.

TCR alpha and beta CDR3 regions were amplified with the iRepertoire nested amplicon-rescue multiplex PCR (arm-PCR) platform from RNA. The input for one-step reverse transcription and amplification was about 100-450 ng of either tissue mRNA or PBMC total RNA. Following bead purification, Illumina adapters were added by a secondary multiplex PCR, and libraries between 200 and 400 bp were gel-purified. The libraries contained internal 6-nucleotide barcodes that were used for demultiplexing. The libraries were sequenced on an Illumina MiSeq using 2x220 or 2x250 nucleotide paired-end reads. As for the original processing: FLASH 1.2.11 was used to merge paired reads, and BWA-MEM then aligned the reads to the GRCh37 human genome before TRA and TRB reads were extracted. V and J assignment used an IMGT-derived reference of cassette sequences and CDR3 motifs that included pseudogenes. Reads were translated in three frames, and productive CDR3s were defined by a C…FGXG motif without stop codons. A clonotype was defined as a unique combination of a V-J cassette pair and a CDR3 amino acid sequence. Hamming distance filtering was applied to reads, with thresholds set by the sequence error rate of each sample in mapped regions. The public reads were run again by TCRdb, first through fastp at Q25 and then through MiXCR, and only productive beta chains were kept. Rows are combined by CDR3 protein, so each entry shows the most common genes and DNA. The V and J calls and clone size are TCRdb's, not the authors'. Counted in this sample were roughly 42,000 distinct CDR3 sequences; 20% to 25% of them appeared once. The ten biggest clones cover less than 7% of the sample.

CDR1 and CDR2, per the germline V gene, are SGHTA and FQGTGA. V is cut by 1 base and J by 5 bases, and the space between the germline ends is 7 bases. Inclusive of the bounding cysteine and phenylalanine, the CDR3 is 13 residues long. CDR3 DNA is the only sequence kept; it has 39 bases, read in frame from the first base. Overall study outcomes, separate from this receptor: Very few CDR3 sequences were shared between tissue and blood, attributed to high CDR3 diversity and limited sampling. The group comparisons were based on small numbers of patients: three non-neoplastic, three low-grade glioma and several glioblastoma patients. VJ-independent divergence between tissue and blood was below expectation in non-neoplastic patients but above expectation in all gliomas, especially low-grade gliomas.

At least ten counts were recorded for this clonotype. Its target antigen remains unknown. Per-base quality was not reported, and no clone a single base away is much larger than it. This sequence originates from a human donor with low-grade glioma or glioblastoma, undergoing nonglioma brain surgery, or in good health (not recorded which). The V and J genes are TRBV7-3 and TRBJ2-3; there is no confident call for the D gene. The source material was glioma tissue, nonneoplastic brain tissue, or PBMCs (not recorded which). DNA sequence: TGTGCCAGCAGCTTAAATATGGGAGATACGCAGTATTTT. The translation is CASSLNMGDTQYF. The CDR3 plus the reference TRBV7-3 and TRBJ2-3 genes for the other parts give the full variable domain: GAGVSQTPSNKVTEKGKYVELRCDPISGHTALYWYRQSLGQGPEFLIYFQGTGAADDSGLPNDRFFAVRPEGSVSTLKIQRTERGDSAVYLCASSLNMGDTQYFGPGTRLTVL.